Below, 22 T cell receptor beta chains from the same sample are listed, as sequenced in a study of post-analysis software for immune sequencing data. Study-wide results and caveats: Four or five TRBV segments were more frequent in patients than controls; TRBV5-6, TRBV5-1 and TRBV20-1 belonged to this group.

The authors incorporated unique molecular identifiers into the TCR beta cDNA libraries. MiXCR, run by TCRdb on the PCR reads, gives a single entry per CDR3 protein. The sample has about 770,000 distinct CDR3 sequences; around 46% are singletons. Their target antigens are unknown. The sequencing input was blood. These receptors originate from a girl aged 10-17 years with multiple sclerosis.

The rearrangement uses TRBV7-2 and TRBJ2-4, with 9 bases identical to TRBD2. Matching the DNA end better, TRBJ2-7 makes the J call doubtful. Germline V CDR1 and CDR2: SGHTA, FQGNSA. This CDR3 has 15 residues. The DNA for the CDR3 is TGTGCCAGCAGCTCCACCGGGACTAGCAACTACGAGCAGTACTTC. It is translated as CASSSTGTSNYEQYF.

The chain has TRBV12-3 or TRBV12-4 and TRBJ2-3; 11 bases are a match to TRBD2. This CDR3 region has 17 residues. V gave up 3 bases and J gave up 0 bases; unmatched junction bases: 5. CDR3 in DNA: TGTGCCAGCAGTTTCCCCCTAGCGGGAGGCAGCACAGATACGCAGTATTTT. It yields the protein CASSFPLAGGSTDTQYF.

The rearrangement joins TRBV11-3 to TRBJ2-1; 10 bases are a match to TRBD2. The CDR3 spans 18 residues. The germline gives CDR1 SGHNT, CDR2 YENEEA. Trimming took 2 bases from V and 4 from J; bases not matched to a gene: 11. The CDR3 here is CASSLNVGASGSYNEQFF. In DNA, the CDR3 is TGTGCCAGCAGCTTAAACGTAGGGGCTAGCGGGAGTTACAATGAGCAGTTCTTC.

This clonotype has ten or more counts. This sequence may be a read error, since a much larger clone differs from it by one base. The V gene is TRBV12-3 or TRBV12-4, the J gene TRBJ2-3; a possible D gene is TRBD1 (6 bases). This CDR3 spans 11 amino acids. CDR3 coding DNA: TGTGCCATTATCAGGGGAGATGCGCAGTATTTT. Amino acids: CAIIRGDAQYF.

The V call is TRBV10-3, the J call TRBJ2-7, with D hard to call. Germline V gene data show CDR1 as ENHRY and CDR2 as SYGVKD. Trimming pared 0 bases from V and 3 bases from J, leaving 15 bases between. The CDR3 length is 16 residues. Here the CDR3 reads CAISESLRLEIYEQYF. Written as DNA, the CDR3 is TGTGCCATCAGTGAGTCGTTAAGACTGGAGATCTACGAGCAGTACTTC.

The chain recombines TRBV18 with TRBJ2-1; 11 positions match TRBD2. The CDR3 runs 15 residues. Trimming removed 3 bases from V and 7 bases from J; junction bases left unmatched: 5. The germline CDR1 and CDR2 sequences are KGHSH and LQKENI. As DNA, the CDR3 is TGTGCCAGCTCACCCCTCGCTAGCGGGAGGAATGAGCAGTTCTTC. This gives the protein CASSPLASGRNEQFF.

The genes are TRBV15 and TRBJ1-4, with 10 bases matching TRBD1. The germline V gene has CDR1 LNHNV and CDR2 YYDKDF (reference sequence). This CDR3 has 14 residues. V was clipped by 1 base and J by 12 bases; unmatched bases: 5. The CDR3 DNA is TGTGCCACCAGCAGAGGTGGGGGGACAGGGGAACTGTTTTTT. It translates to CATSRGGGTGELFF.

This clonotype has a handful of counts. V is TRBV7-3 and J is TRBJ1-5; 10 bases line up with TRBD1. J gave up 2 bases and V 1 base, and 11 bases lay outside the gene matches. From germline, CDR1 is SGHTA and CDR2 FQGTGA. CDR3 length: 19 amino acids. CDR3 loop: CASSLRGQGLWGGNQPQHF. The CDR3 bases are TGTGCCAGCAGCTTAAGGGGACAGGGGCTGTGGGGGGGCAATCAGCCCCAGCATTTT. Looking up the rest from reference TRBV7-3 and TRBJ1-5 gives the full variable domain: GAGVSQTPSNKVTEKGKYVELRCDPISGHTALYWYRQSLGQGPEFLIYFQGTGAADDSGLPNDRFFAVRPEGSVSTLKIQRTERGDSAVYLCASSLRGQGLWGGNQPQHFGDGTRLSIL.

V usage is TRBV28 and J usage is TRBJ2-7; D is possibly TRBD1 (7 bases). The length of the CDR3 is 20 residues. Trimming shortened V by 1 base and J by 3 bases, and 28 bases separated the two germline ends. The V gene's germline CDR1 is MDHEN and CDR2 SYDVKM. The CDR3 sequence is CASSLFGQGGRASSYYEQYF. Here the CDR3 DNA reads TGTGCCAGCAGTTTATTCGGGCAGGGGGGTCGGGCAAGCTCATACTACGAGCAGTACTTC.

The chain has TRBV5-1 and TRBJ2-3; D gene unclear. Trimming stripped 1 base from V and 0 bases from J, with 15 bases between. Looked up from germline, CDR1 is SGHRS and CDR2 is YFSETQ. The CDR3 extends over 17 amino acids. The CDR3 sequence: CASSLSTLVGSTDTQYF. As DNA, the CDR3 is TGCGCCAGCAGCTTGTCAACTTTAGTTGGTAGCACAGATACGCAGTATTTT.

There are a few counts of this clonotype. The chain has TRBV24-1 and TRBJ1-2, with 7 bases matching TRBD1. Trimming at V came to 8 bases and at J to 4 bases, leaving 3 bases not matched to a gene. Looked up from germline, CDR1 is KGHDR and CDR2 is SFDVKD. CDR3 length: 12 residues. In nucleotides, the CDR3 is TGTGCCACCATGGGGGACAGCTATGGCTACACCTTC. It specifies CATMGDSYGYTF.

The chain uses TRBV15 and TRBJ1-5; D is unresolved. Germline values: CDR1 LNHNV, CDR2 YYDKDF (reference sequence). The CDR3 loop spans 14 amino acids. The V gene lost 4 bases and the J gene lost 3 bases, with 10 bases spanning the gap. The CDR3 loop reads CATSIGQTNQPQHF. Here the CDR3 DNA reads TGTGCCACCAGCATAGGCCAGACCAATCAGCCCCAGCATTTT. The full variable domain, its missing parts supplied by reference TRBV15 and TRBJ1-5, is DAMVIQNPRYQVTQFGKPVTLSCSQTLNHNVMYWYQQKSSQAPKLLFHYYDKDFNNEADTPDNFQSRRPNTSFCFLDIRSPGLGDTAMYLCATSIGQTNQPQHFGDGTRLSIL.

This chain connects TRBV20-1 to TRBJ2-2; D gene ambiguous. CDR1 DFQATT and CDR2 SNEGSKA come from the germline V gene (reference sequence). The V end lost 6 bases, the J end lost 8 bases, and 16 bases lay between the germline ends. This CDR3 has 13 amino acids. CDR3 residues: CSAVPGTGGELFF. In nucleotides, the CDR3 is TGCAGTGCCGTCCCGGGCACCGGAGGGGAGCTGTTTTTT.

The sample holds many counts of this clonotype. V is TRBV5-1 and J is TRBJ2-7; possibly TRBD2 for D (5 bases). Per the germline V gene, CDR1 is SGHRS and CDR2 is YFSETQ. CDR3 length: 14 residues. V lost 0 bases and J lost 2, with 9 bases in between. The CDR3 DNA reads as TGCGCCAGCAGCTTGGGAGGGAGCACCTACGAGCAGTACTTC. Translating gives CASSLGGSTYEQYF.

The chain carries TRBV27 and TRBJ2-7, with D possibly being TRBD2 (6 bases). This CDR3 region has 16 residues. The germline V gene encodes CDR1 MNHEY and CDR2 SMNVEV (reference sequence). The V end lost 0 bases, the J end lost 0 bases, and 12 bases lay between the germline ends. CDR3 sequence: CASSLSPGSSSYEQYF. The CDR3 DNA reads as TGTGCCAGCAGTTTATCTCCCGGGAGCAGCTCCTACGAGCAGTACTTC.

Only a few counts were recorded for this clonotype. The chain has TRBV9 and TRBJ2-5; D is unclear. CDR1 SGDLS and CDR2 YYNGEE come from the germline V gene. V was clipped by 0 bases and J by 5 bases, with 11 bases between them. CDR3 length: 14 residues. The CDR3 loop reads CASSVGVSWETQYF. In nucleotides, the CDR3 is TGTGCCAGCAGCGTAGGAGTCTCTTGGGAGACCCAGTACTTC.

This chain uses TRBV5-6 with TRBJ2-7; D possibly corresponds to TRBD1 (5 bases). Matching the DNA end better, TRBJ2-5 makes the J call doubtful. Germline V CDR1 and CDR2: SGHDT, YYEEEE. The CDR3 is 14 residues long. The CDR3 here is CASSQGSLVETQYF. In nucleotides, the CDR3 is TGTGCCAGCAGCCAGGGATCCCTGGTGGAGACCCAGTACTTC.

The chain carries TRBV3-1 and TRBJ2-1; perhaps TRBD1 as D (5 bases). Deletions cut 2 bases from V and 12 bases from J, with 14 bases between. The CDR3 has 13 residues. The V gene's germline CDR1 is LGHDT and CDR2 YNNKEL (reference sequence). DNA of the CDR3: TGTGCCAGCAGCCAAAGCAGGGATATCTGGCAGTTCTTC. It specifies CASSQSRDIWQFF.

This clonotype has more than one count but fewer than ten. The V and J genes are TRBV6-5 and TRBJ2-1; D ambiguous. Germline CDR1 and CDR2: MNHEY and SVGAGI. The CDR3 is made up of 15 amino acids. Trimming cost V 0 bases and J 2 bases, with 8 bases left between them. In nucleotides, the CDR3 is TGTGCCAGCAGTTACTCCGGACCGGCCTACAATGAGCAGTTCTTC. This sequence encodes CASSYSGPAYNEQFF.

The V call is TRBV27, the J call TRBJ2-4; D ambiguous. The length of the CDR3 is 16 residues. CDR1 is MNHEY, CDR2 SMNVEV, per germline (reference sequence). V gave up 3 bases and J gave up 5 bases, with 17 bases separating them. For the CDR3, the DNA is TGTGCCAGCAGTTTTGGTACCCCGAGTGTCGAAAACATTCAGTACTTC. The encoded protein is CASSFGTPSVENIQYF.

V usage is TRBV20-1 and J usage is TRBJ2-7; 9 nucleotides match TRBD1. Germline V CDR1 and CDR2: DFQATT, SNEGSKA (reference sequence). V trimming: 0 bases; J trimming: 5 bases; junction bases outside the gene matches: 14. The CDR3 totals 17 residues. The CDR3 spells CSARDGLRTGEMDEQYF. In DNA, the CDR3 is TGCAGTGCTAGAGATGGTTTAAGGACAGGGGAAATGGACGAGCAGTACTTC.

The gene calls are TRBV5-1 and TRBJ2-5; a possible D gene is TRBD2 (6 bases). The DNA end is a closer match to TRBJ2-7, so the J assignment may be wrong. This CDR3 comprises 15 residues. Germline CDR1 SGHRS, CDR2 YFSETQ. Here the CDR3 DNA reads TGCGCCAGCAGCTTGGAAGGGAGGTCCACCTACGAGCAGTACTTC. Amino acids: CASSLEGRSTYEQYF.